The 18 T cell receptor beta chains in this list originate from one sample, sequenced in a study of OX40 agonist ivuxolimab in advanced cancers. Generated by immunoSEQ multiplex PCR, the TCRdb table keeps only in-frame clones and is missing some. Of about 68,000 clones in the sample, about 83% were seen once. The specimen comprised CD4+ or CD8+ T cells sorted from blood, sampled in a trial of the OX40 agonist ivuxolimab. All receptors derive from an adult with an advanced solid tumor such as melanoma, head and neck, liver or kidney cancer.

This clone has only a few counts. CDR3 nucleotide sequence: TGCGCCAGCAGCCCCGGGACAGGGGGCCCCTATGGCTACACCTTC. Translating it yields CASSPGTGGPYGYTF. The chain employs TRBV5-1 and TRBJ1-2, with TRBD1 matching over 12 bases. V lost 4 bases to trimming and J lost 4 bases; unmatched junction nucleotides: 5. The CDR3 consists of 15 residues. Germline V gene data show CDR1 as SGHRS and CDR2 as YFSETQ. Using reference TRBV5-1 and TRBJ1-2 for the parts outside the CDR3, the full variable domain is KAGVTQTPRYLIKTRGQQVTLSCSPISGHRSVSWYQQTPGQGLQFLFEYFSETQRNKGNFPGRFSGRQFSNSRSEMNVSTLELGDSALYLCASSPGTGGPYGYTFGSGTRLTVV.

The chain has TRBV5-1 and TRBJ1-4, with 7 bases matching TRBD1. Germline V gives CDR1 SGHRS, CDR2 YFSETQ. V was pared by 8 bases and J by 0 bases, with 10 bases of the junction left unmatched. The CDR3 runs to 16 residues. DNA of the CDR3: TGCGCCAGAACCCGGGACAGTTCCCCAACTAATGAAAAACTGTTTTTT. Translating gives CARTRDSSPTNEKLFF.

V gene TRBV6-6 combines with J gene TRBJ1-1; D is unclear. The CDR3 loop spans 15 amino acids. V lost 0 bases and J lost 1, with 9 bases in between. CDR1 is MNHNY, CDR2 SVGAGI, per germline (reference sequence). CDR3 DNA: TGTGCCAGCAGTTACTCGTCGCCAGGGAACACTGAAGCTTTCTTT. Amino acid sequence: CASSYSSPGNTEAFF.

This clone came up once. Because the CDR3 is missing its conserved closing phenylalanine or tryptophan, this is likely a read error. V is TRBV7-2 and J is TRBJ2-7; 8 positions match TRBD1. With V trimmed by 5 bases and J by 1 base, 4 bases remained unmatched. The germline gives CDR1 SGHTA, CDR2 FQGNSA. This CDR3 comprises 14 residues. CDR3 nucleotides: TGTGCCAGCAGCCAGGGGGCGAGTTCCTACGAGCAGTACCTC. Translated: CASSQGASSYEQYL.

The rearrangement uses TRBV7-6 and TRBJ2-5; unclear D gene. Germline assignment: CDR1 SGHVS and CDR2 FNYEAQ. CDR3 length: 13 amino acids. V lost 1 base and J 5 bases, leaving 8 bases between the germline ends. The CDR3 DNA is TGTGCCAGCAGCTTAGGACTCCAGGAGACCCAGTACTTC. It translates to CASSLGLQETQYF. Filled out from reference TRBV7-6 and TRBJ2-5, the complete variable domain reads GAGVSQSPRYKVTKRGQDVALRCDPISGHVSLYWYRQALGQGPEFLTYFNYEAQQDKSGLPNDRFSAERPEGSISTLTIQRTEQRDSAMYRCASSLGLQETQYFGPGTRLLVL.

V usage is TRBV7-6 and J usage is TRBJ2-1; 7 nucleotides line up with TRBD1. V lost 3 bases and J lost 8; bases outside the gene matches: 7. This CDR3 contains 14 residues. In germline, CDR1 is SGHVS, CDR2 FNYEAQ. The CDR3 loop is CASSFGDSRDEQFF. The CDR3 bases are TGTGCCAGCAGCTTTGGGGACAGTAGAGATGAGCAGTTCTTC.

The V gene is TRBV9, the J gene TRBJ1-2; D is unclear. V gave up 0 bases and J gave up 3 bases, with 6 bases separating them. Germline CDR1 SGDLS, CDR2 YYNGEE. The CDR3 covers 13 residues. The CDR3 protein is CASSVGTDYGYTF. The CDR3 DNA reads as TGTGCCAGCAGCGTAGGGACGGACTATGGCTACACCTTC. Filled out from reference TRBV9 and TRBJ1-2, the complete variable domain reads DSGVTQTPKHLITATGQRVTLRCSPRSGDLSVYWYQQSLDQGLQFLIQYYNGEERAKGNILERFSAQQFPDLHSELNLSSLELGDSALYFCASSVGTDYGYTFGSGTRLTVV.

This rearrangement joins TRBV30 to TRBJ1-1, with D unresolved. Trimming took off 3 bases at V and 5 bases at J, with 19 bases between the two ends. Germline-derived CDR1 and CDR2 are GTSNPN and SVGIG (reference sequence). The CDR3 spans 15 residues. The CDR3 spells CAWSRVTSLGTEAFF. The CDR3 coding sequence is TGTGCCTGGAGCCGGGTTACCTCCCTGGGGACTGAAGCTTTCTTT.

In this sample, this clone turned up a few times. The J gene is TRBJ1-4, the V gene TRBV5-6, with 7 bases that match TRBD1. V trimming: 0 bases; J trimming: 3 bases; junction bases outside the gene matches: 11. CDR1 is SGHDT and CDR2 is YYEEEE in the germline V gene. The CDR3 is 18 residues long. CDR3 bases: TGTGCCAGCAGCTTGGGGTTCAGACAGGGAGAAGCTAATGAAAAACTGTTTTTT. Protein product: CASSLGFRQGEANEKLFF.

The gene calls are TRBV29-1 and TRBJ1-2, with a possible D match to TRBD1 (5 bases). With 4 bases removed from V and 8 bases from J, the gap between germline ends came to 14 bases. The CDR3 consists of 12 residues. The V gene's germline CDR1 is SQVTM and CDR2 ANQGSEA. Here the CDR3 DNA reads TGCAGCGTTGTTGCAGGGTACGCAGGCTACACCTTC. The encoded protein is CSVVAGYAGYTF.

The chain recombines TRBV7-3 with TRBJ2-5; 9 bases line up with TRBD1. CDR3 length: 16 amino acids. The germline CDR1 and CDR2 sequences are SGHTA and FQGTGA. V gave up 5 bases and J gave up 1 base; unmatched junction bases: 8. This CDR3 is CASSNSRTGAQETQYF. In DNA, the CDR3 is TGTGCCAGCAGCAACAGTCGGACAGGGGCCCAAGAGACCCAGTACTTC.

The chain has TRBV6-6 and TRBJ1-1; possibly TRBD1 for D (5 bases). V dropped 1 base and J dropped 5 bases, with 14 bases sitting between them. The CDR3 is 15 residues long. CDR1 and CDR2 from the germline V gene are MNHNY and SVGAGI (reference sequence). CDR3 residues: CASSYWATRGTEAFF. CDR3 nucleotides: TGTGCCAGCAGTTACTGGGCGACGAGGGGAACTGAAGCTTTCTTT.

The rearrangement links TRBV6-5 to TRBJ2-5, with TRBD2 as a possible D gene (6 bases). The CDR3 is 13 residues long. Between the trimmed V and J ends, which lost 2 bases and 7 bases, there was a span of 11 bases. The V gene's germline CDR1 is MNHEY and CDR2 SVGAGI. The chain's CDR3 is CASSYGRRGTQYF. CDR3 nucleotides: TGTGCCAGCAGTTACGGTCGGAGGGGGACCCAGTACTTC.

This chain joins TRBV6-1 and TRBJ1-3; D unclear. The germline V and J ends were trimmed by 2 bases and 4 bases, with 6 bases remaining between them. This CDR3 contains 13 residues. Germline V gives CDR1 MNHNS, CDR2 SASEGT. The DNA of the CDR3 is TGTGCCAGCAGTGAAAAGCCGGGAAACACCATATATTTT. This codes for CASSEKPGNTIYF.

This rearrangement joins TRBV6-5 to TRBJ1-1; D remains ambiguous. The CDR3 covers 13 residues. Germline V gives CDR1 MNHEY, CDR2 SVGAGI. V dropped 2 bases and J dropped 1 base, with 5 bases sitting between them. In DNA, the CDR3 is TGTGCCAGCAGTTACCTGGGGAACACTGAAGCTTTCTTT. Translated: CASSYLGNTEAFF.

This clone has just a few counts. The J gene is TRBJ1-5, the V gene TRBV7-2; D call uncertain. Germline CDR1 is SGHTA and CDR2 is FQGNSA. The CDR3 extends over 13 amino acids. V shed 3 bases and J shed 2 bases, with 5 bases lying between them. The CDR3, as DNA: TGTGCCAGCAGCTTGATGGGCAATCAGCCCCAGCATTTT. This gives the protein CASSLMGNQPQHF.

This chain connects TRBV27 to TRBJ1-5, with TRBD1 matching 7 bases. With 5 bases clipped from V and 6 bases from J, the junction kept 7 bases outside the gene matches. The length of the CDR3 is 14 residues. Per the germline V gene, CDR1 is MNHEY and CDR2 is SMNVEV (reference sequence). CDR3 residues: CASSRRQGTQPQHF. The CDR3 DNA reads as TGTGCCAGCAGTCGGAGACAGGGAACTCAGCCCCAGCATTTT.

This chain joins TRBV11-2 and TRBJ1-2; D ambiguous. Germline values: CDR1 SGHAT, CDR2 FQNNGV. With 2 bases removed from V and 5 bases from J, the gap between germline ends came to 9 bases. The CDR3 covers 13 residues. DNA for the CDR3: TGTGCCAGCAGCTTATCCAGGAATTATGGCTACACCTTC. Its protein is CASSLSRNYGYTF.